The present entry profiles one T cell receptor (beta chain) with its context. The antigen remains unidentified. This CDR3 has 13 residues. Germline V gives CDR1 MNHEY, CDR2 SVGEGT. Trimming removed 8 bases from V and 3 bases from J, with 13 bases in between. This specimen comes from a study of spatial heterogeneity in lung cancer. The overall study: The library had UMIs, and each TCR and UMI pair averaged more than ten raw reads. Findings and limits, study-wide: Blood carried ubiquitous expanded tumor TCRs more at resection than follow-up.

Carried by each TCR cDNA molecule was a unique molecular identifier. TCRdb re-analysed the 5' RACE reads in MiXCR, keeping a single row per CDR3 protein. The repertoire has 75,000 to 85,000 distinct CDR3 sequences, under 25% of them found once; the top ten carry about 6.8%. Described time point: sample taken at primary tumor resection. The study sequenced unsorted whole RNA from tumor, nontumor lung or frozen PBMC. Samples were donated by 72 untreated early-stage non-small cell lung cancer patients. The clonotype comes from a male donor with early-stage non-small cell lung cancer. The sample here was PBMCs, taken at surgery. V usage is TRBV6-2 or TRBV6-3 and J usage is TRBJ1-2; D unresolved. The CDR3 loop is CASQETEDYGYTF. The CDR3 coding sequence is TGTGCCAGCCAGGAGACCGAGGACTATGGCTACACCTTC.